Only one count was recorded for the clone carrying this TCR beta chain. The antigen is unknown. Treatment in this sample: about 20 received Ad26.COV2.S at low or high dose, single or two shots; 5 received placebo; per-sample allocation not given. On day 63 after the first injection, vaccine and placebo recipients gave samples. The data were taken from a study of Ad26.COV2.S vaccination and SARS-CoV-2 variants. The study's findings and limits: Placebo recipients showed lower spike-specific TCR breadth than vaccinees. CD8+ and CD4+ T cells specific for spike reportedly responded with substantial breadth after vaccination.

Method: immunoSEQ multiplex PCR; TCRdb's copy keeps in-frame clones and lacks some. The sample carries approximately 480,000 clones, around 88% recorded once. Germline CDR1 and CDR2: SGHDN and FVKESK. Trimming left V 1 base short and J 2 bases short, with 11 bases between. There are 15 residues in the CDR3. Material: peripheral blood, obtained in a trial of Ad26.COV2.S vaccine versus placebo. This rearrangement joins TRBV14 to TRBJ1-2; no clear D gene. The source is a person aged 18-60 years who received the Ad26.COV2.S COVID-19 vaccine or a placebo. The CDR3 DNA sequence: TGTGCCAGCAGCCAAGCGAGCGGTTCCAACTATGGCTACACCTTC. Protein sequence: CASSQASGSNYGYTF.